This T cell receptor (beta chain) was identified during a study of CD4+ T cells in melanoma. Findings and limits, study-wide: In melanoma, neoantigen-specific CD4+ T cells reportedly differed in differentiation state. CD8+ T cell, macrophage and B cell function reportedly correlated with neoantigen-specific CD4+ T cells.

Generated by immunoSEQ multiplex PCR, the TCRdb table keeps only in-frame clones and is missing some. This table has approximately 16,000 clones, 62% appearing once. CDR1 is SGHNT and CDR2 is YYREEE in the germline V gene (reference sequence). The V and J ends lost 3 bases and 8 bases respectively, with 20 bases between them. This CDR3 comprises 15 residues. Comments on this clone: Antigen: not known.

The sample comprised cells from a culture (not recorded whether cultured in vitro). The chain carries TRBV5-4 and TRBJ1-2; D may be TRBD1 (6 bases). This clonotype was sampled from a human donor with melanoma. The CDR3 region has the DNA TGTGCCAGCAGCTCAGATGACAGGTCCTTGTCGGGCTACACCTTC. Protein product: CASSSDDRSLSGYTF.